These T cell receptor beta chains were read from a single sample in a study of cytomegalovirus exposure and HLA in healthy donors. TCRdb's table, derived via immunoSEQ multiplex PCR, lists solely in-frame clones and lacks some. The sample yields some 110,000 clones, around 89% seen once. Sample: PBMCs. The origin of the receptors is a man in his late teens or twenties in good health and CMV-seronegative. The CDR3 runs from the conserved cysteine through the conserved F or W. A D gene is named only where the DNA matches it firmly. Clone size, where shown, is once, few, many, or a class for clones that have expanded.

D gene,J gene,clone size,V gene,CDR3 length,CDR3 DNA,CDR3 protein
-,TRBJ2-5,-,TRBV11-2,16,TGTGCCAGCAGCCCGGAGGGTCTTAGTGAGTGGGAGACCCAGTACTTC,CASSPEGLSEWETQYF
-,TRBJ2-3,-,TRBV6-1,14,TGTGCCAGCAGTGAGGTCAGGGGTTCAGATACGCAGTATTTT,CASSEVRGSDTQYF
-,TRBJ2-5,-,TRBV5-6,13,TGTGCCAGCACCAACCGCGAGGGTGGGACCCAGTACTTC,CASTNREGGTQYF
-,TRBJ1-1,-,TRBV27,15,TGTGCCAGCAGTTTACAGCCCCAGGGAGGAACTGAAGCTTTCTTT,CASSLQPQGGTEAFF
TRBD1,TRBJ2-7,-,TRBV28,17,TGTGCCAGCAGTTTAAGCGCGGTCGGGACAGCCCGGCGCGAGCAGTACTTC,CASSLSAVGTARREQYF
TRBD2,TRBJ2-6,-,TRBV18,17,TGTGCCACCGGTCTCGGACTAGTTACTTCTGGGGCCAACGTCCTGACTTTC,CATGLGLVTSGANVLTF
-,TRBJ2-3,-,TRBV6-1,14,TGTGCCAGCCTATACCGCGGGGATATAGATACGCAGTATTTT,CASLYRGDIDTQYF
TRBD2,TRBJ2-1,few,TRBV6-5,15,TGTGCCAGCCATTCGACTAGCGGGGGTTACAATGAGCAGTTCTTC,CASHSTSGGYNEQFF
TRBD1,TRBJ2-1,few,TRBV9,15,TGTGCCAGCAGCGTAGTTGGGACAGGGGCCAATGAGCAGTTCTTC,CASSVVGTGANEQFF
-,TRBJ1-3,-,TRBV4-3,16,TGCGCCAGCAGCCAAGATCGGGTGAGCTCTGGAAACACCATATATTTT,CASSQDRVSSGNTIYF
-,TRBJ2-1,-,TRBV4-1,13,TGCGCCAGCAGCCAAGATCTCGGCAATGAGCAGTTCTTC,CASSQDLGNEQFF
TRBD1,TRBJ2-3,-,TRBV6-1,14,TGTGCCAGCAGGGACAGGGGAAGCACAGATACGCAGTATTTT,CASRDRGSTDTQYF
TRBD1,TRBJ2-7,-,TRBV29-1,12,TGCAGCGCTGGGACAGTCACCTACGAGCAGTACTTC,CSAGTVTYEQYF
-,TRBJ1-6,-,TRBV7-2,16,TGTGCCAGCAGCTTAAGGGCAGGGGAAAATAATTCACCCCTCCACTTT,CASSLRAGENNSPLHF
-,TRBJ1-5,-,TRBV6-5,15,TGTGCCAGCAGTCGGGGGTCGCGGGGCAATCAGCCCCAGCATTTT,CASSRGSRGNQPQHF
-,TRBJ1-2,-,TRBV7-2,14,TGTGCCAGCAGCCCGAGAGGGGGGGGGCGCGGCTACACCTTC,CASSPRGGGRGYTF
-,TRBJ1-1,-,TRBV15,14,TGTGCCACCAGCAGAGATCTGGGGGCTTCTGAAGCTTTCTTT,CATSRDLGASEAFF
-,TRBJ1-5,-,TRBV4-1,15,TGCGCCAGCAGCCAAGATTACAGGGCCAATCAGCCCCAGCATTTT,CASSQDYRANQPQHF
-,TRBJ1-2,-,TRBV7-9,13,TGTGCCAGCAGCTTTTCAGGGGATAACGGCTACACCTTC,CASSFSGDNGYTF
TRBD1,TRBJ2-1,once,TRBV7-9,15,TGTGCCAGCAGATTGACAGGGGCCGGATACAATGAGCAGTTCTTC,CASRLTGAGYNEQFF
TRBD2,TRBJ2-7,-,TRBV6-1,14,TGTGCCAGCAGTGAAGCCGGGAGGGTCTACGAGCAGTACTTC,CASSEAGRVYEQYF
-,TRBJ1-5,-,TRBV6-5,15,TGTGCCAGCAGCCCCGGGGGATTGGGCAATCAGCCCCAGCATTTT,CASSPGGLGNQPQHF
TRBD2,TRBJ2-7,-,TRBV5-4,16,TGTGCCAGCAGCGATCCCGGGACTAGCGGTTCCTACGAGCAGTACTTC,CASSDPGTSGSYEQYF
-,TRBJ2-7,once,TRBV4-2,16,TGTGCCAGCAGCCAAGGGATCTACGACAGAACCTACGAGCAGTACTTC,CASSQGIYDRTYEQYF
TRBD2,TRBJ2-7,-,TRBV27,15,TGTGCCAGCGGTCTGGCGGGAGGCAGCTCCTACGAGCAGTACTTC,CASGLAGGSSYEQYF
-,TRBJ2-7,once,TRBV2,14,TGTGCCAGCAAGTACGGCGGGGACTCCTACGAGCAGTACTTC,CASKYGGDSYEQYF
-,TRBJ2-5,-,TRBV6-1,16,TGTGCCAGCAGTGAAACCATCAGACTCCACCAAGAGACCCAGTACTTC,CASSETIRLHQETQYF
-,TRBJ2-2,-,TRBV18,14,TGTGCCAGCTCAAACCGGACAGTCCCCGGGGAGCTGTTTTTT,CASSNRTVPGELFF
TRBD1,TRBJ2-3,-,TRBV5-4,14,TGTGCCAGCAGCTTGGACAGGGGGACAGATACGCAGTATTTT,CASSLDRGTDTQYF